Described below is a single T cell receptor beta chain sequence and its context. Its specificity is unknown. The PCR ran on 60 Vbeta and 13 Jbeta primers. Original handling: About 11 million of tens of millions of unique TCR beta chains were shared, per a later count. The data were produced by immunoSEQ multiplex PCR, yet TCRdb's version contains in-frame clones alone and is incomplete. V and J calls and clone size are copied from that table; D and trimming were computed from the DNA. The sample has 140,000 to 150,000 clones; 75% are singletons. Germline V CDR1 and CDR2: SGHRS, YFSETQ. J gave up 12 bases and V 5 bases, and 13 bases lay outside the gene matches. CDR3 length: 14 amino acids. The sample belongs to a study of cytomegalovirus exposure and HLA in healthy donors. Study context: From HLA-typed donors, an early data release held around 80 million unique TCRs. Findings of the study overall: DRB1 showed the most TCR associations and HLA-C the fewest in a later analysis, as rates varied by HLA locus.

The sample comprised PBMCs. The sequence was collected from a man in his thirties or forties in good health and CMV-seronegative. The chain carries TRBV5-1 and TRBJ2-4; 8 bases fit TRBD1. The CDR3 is CASSPGQGDDSQYF. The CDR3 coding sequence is TGCGCCAGCAGTCCTGGACAGGGTGATGACAGTCAGTACTTC.